The rows below give T cell receptor beta chains drawn from one sample of a study of read filtering for tumor transcriptome and immune sequencing. TCRdb re-analysed the reads in MiXCR, keeping a single row per CDR3 protein. The data show approximately 24,000 distinct CDR3 sequences, 22% seen once. The sequenced sample was a population of CD138-negative cells sorted from bone marrow. The receptors were gathered from a donor at least 40 years old with multiple myeloma. The CDR3 runs from the conserved cysteine through the conserved F or W. A D gene is named only where the DNA matches it firmly. Clone sizes are given selectively: once, few, many, or a class where the clone is expanded.

j_call v_call d_call clone_size cdr3_nt cdr3_aa
TRBJ2-3 TRBV7-8 TRBD2 NA TGTGCCAGCAGCTTAACCGGGTCCTGGGGGGGGACAGATACGCAGTATTTT CASSLTGSWGGTDTQYF
TRBJ1-2 TRBV5-6 TRBD1 many TGTGCCAGCAGCTCAGACAGGGGAAACTATGGCTACACCTTC CASSSDRGNYGYTF
TRBJ1-1 TRBV28 NA many TGTGCCAGCAGTTTAAGGCTCCTTAACACTGAAGCTTTCTTT CASSLRLLNTEAFF
TRBJ2-3 TRBV11-2 NA many TGTGCCAGCAGCTTAGGAATCGAGGCAGATACGCAGTATTTT CASSLGIEADTQYF
TRBJ1-1 TRBV20-1 TRBD1 many TGCAGTGCTAGACCAGGGGGGCGGACTGAAGCTTTCTTT CSARPGGRTEAFF
TRBJ1-1 TRBV20-1 NA few TGCAGTGCTTTCCTCTCGACAGACCTTGAAGCTTTCTTT CSAFLSTDLEAFF
TRBJ2-1 TRBV6-5 NA many TGTGCCAGCAGCCCCACAGGCTCCCTTAACAATGAGCAGTTCTTC CASSPTGSLNNEQFF
TRBJ2-2 TRBV7-9 NA many TGTGCCAGCAGCTTTTTTACCGGGGAGCTGTTTTTT CASSFFTGELFF
TRBJ2-6 TRBV12-3/TRBV12-4 TRBD1 many TGTGCCAGCAGTGGACAGGGCTCTGGGGCCAACGTCCTGACTTTC CASSGQGSGANVLTF
TRBJ2-1 TRBV20-1 TRBD1 medium-sized TGCAGTGCCACGGGACAGGCGGAGCATGAGCAGTTCTTC CSATGQAEHEQFF
TRBJ2-3 TRBV19 TRBD2 NA TGTGCCAGTACCCCGGGGGGGGCGCACACAGATACGCAGTATTTT CASTPGGAHTDTQYF
TRBJ2-7 TRBV3-1 TRBD1 many TGTGCCAGCAGCCCCCACCAGGGGGCCTACGAGCAGTACTTC CASSPHQGAYEQYF
TRBJ2-1 TRBV20-1 TRBD2 NA TGCAGTCCTCTAAGTTGGCGGGGGGGCCCTTCTGAGCAGTTCTTC CSPLSWRGGPSEQFF
TRBJ1-5 TRBV27 NA NA TGTGCCAGCAGTAGAAGCCCTCAGGGAGCTAGCAATCAGCCCCAGCATTTT CASSRSPQGASNQPQHF
TRBJ2-3 TRBV20-1 NA many TGCAGTGCCTCTAAGGAGCAGGGAGTCACAGATACGCAGTATTTT CSASKEQGVTDTQYF
TRBJ1-5 TRBV20-1 NA few TGCAGTGCTATGTATAGCAATCAGCCCCAGCATTTT CSAMYSNQPQHF
TRBJ1-1 TRBV29-1 NA few TGCAGCGTCGGGAAGGGGGGGAACACTGAAGCTTTCTTT CSVGKGGNTEAFF
TRBJ1-1 TRBV28 NA many TGTGCCAGCAGTTTATATACAGGGTCGGCCACTGAAGCTTTCTTT CASSLYTGSATEAFF
TRBJ2-1 TRBV29-1 TRBD2 many TGCAGCGTTGAAGCTAGCGGCTACAATGAGCAGTTCTTC CSVEASGYNEQFF
TRBJ1-3 TRBV5-1 NA NA TGCGCCAGCAGCTTGGAGCCCTCTGGAAACACCATATATTTT CASSLEPSGNTIYF
TRBJ1-3 TRBV7-9 NA few TGTGCCAGCAGCTTAGAAGACATCGGAAACACCATATATTTT CASSLEDIGNTIYF
TRBJ2-1 TRBV7-9 NA many TGTGCCAGCAGCTTAAAGCTTGGGTACAATGAGCAGTTCTTC CASSLKLGYNEQFF
TRBJ2-3 TRBV5-1 TRBD2 many TGCGCCAGTTCGACTAGCGGGGAGTTCACAGATACGCAGTATTTT CASSTSGEFTDTQYF
TRBJ1-1 TRBV27 NA many TGTGCCAGCAGGGGGGACACTTCCACTGAAGCTTTCTTT CASRGDTSTEAFF
TRBJ2-1 TRBV29-1 TRBD1 many TGCAGCGTTGAAGGCCCGAGGGGGCTGGATGAGCAGTTCTTC CSVEGPRGLDEQFF
TRBJ2-4 TRBV4-1 NA few TGCGCCAGCAGCCAAGATGACAGTTATAAAAACATTCAGTACTTC CASSQDDSYKNIQYF
TRBJ2-2 TRBV3-1 TRBD1 many TGTGCCAGCGGACAGGGGGCCACCGGGGAGCTGTTTTTT CASGQGATGELFF
TRBJ2-2 TRBV27 NA many TGTGCCAGCAGTATAGGTGGGACCGGGGAGCTGTTTTTT CASSIGGTGELFF
TRBJ2-3 TRBV11-3 TRBD2 few TGTGCCAGCAGCTTTGATCGGACTAGCCTAAATACGCAGTATTTT CASSFDRTSLNTQYF
TRBJ1-4 TRBV2 NA many TGTGCCAGCAAGGCGCCGGGAGAGCCGGGTGAAAAACTGTTTTTT CASKAPGEPGEKLFF
TRBJ2-2 TRBV6-5 NA many TGTGCCAGCAGTTACAGGGTGGCCTCCGGGGAGCTGTTTTTT CASSYRVASGELFF
TRBJ2-7 TRBV20-1 NA NA TGCAGTGCTAGAGTCGGGTACGAGCAGTACTTC CSARVGYEQYF
TRBJ2-2 TRBV2 NA NA TGTGCCAGCGGTGAAACCGGGGGGCGGACCGGGGAGCTGTTTTTT CASGETGGRTGELFF
TRBJ1-1 TRBV20-1 NA many TGCAGTGCCAAACCACCGGAAGGTAAAGAGGGTTTCTTT CSAKPPEGKEGFF
TRBJ1-4 TRBV5-1 NA many TGCGCCAGCAGCTTGGAAGCCAGGGGTCCCGAAAAACTGTTTTTT CASSLEARGPEKLFF
TRBJ1-1 TRBV7-9 NA many TGTGCCAGCAGCTTAGTGGGTGGGGAGACTGAAGCTTTCTTT CASSLVGGETEAFF
TRBJ2-3 TRBV5-6 NA NA TGTGCCAGCAGCTTGGAAAGGGGCCTTAGCACAGATACGCAGTATTTT CASSLERGLSTDTQYF
TRBJ2-1 TRBV4-1 NA NA TGCGCCACCCGGGGAACCCAATCTAGCTCGCGTGAGCAGTTCTTC CATRGTQSSSREQFF
TRBJ2-2 TRBV2 NA many TGTGCCAGCAGTGAAGCGCCGGACTTCGGGGAGCTGTTTTTT CASSEAPDFGELFF
TRBJ2-3 TRBV18 TRBD2 NA TGTGCCAGCTCATCCTCAAGGACTAGCGGTCTCACAGATACGCAGTATTTT CASSSSRTSGLTDTQYF
TRBJ2-7 TRBV15 NA many TGTGCCACCAGCAGAGATCGGATGGGCTACGAGCAGTACTTC CATSRDRMGYEQYF
TRBJ2-1 TRBV20-1 NA NA TGCAGTGCTCCAAGGACAGACTACAATGAGCAGTTCTTC CSAPRTDYNEQFF
TRBJ1-4 TRBV9 NA many TGTGCCAGCAGCCCCGGGACCCGGGGGGAAAAACTGTTTTTT CASSPGTRGEKLFF
TRBJ1-4 TRBV6-1 NA NA TGTGCCAGCTGCCGAGCTCCCTTTTTT CASCRAPFF
TRBJ1-4 TRBV27 TRBD1 few TGTGCCAGCCGCTTACTCGGGACAGCAAATGAAAAACTGTTTTTT CASRLLGTANEKLFF
TRBJ2-1 TRBV12-3/TRBV12-4 NA many TGTGCCAGCAGTTCCTTGGGCGGGGGCCTTAACAATGAGCAGTTCTTC CASSSLGGGLNNEQFF
TRBJ1-1 TRBV7-9 NA NA TGTGCCAGCAGCCCGACGGGGGGTTTGAACACTGAAGCCTTCTTT CASSPTGGLNTEAFF
TRBJ2-2 TRBV15 NA NA TGTGCCACCAGCAGAGGAATGAGCCTCGAGATTTCCGGGGAGCTGGTTTTT CATSRGMSLEISGELVF
TRBJ2-3 TRBV29-1 TRBD2 medium-sized TGCAGCGTTGTGCCAGCGGGGGGTGCAGATACGCAGTATTTT CSVVPAGGADTQYF
TRBJ1-1 TRBV7-9 NA few TGTGCCAGCAGCCGCTCGCCCTTCGGGAAGAACACTGAAGCTTTCTTT CASSRSPFGKNTEAFF
TRBJ2-3 TRBV7-2 TRBD1 few TGTGCCAGCAGCCCAGGGGGTGGTACAGATACGCAGTATTTT CASSPGGGTDTQYF
TRBJ2-3 TRBV5-1 NA many TGCGCCAGCAGCTTGCGAGGGCCCACAGATACGCAGTATTTT CASSLRGPTDTQYF
TRBJ1-2 TRBV29-1 TRBD1 NA TGCAGCTTCCGACAGGGGAACGGCTACACCTTC CSFRQGNGYTF
TRBJ1-4 TRBV19 NA NA TGTGCCACTCGCAGGGGAGGCAATGAAAAACTGTTTTTT CATRRGGNEKLFF
TRBJ2-3 TRBV7-2 TRBD2 NA TGTGCCTGCAGCTTCTCTAGCGGGGGGGCCGCAGATACGCAGTATTTT CACSFSSGGAADTQYF
TRBJ2-7 TRBV20-1 TRBD1 many TGCAGTGCTTTCCCAGGGGGCCTAGACGAGCAGTACTTC CSAFPGGLDEQYF
TRBJ1-2 TRBV7-9 NA many TGTGCCAGCAGCCCCGTGGGGCTTCTAGCCGCCTTC CASSPVGLLAAF
TRBJ1-2 TRBV12-5 NA many TGTGCTAGTGGTTTGACACCAGATAGTGGCTATGGCTACACCTTC CASGLTPDSGYGYTF
TRBJ2-1 TRBV29-1 TRBD2 many TGCAGCGCAAGGAGGGGTAGCGGGGGGTCGGAGCAGTTCTTC CSARRGSGGSEQFF